This TCR beta chain is from a study of OX40 agonist ivuxolimab in advanced cancers. Study-level findings and limits: The 0.1-3.0 mg/kg partial responders had among the lowest clonal expansion.

This CDR3 has 14 residues. The V gene lost 5 bases and the J gene lost 5 bases, with 13 bases spanning the gap. Germline CDR1 reads LNHDA; CDR2 reads SQIVND (reference sequence). Profiled with immunoSEQ multiplex PCR; TCRdb holds only in-frame clones, not every one. The sample yields roughly 100,000 clones, 84% seen once. This clone was picked up a small number of times. Antigen unknown. The sequencing used CD4+ or CD8+ T cells sorted from blood, collected in a trial of the OX40 agonist ivuxolimab. This TCR came from an adult with an advanced solid tumor such as melanoma, head and neck, liver or kidney cancer. The rearrangement links TRBV19 to TRBJ1-5; D is possibly TRBD1 (5 bases). The DNA for the CDR3 is TGTGCCAGTAGTGGTTGGGGGAGAGATCAGCCCCAGCATTTT. Translated: CASSGWGRDQPQHF.